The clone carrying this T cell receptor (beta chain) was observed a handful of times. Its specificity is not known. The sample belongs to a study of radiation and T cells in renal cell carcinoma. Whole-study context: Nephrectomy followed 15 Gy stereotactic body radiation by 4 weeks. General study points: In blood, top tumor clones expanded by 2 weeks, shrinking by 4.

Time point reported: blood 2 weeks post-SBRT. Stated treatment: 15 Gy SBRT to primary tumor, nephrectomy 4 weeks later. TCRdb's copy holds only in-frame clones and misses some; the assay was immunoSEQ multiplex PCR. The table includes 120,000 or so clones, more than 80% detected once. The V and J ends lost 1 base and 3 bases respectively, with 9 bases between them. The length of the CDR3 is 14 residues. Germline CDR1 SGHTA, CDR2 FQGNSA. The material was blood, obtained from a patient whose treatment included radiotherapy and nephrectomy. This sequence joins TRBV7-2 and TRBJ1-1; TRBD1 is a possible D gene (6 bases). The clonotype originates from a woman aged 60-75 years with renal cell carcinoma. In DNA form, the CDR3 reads TGTGCCAGCAGCTTAGACAGGGTATACACTGAAGCTTTCTTT. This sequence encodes CASSLDRVYTEAFF.